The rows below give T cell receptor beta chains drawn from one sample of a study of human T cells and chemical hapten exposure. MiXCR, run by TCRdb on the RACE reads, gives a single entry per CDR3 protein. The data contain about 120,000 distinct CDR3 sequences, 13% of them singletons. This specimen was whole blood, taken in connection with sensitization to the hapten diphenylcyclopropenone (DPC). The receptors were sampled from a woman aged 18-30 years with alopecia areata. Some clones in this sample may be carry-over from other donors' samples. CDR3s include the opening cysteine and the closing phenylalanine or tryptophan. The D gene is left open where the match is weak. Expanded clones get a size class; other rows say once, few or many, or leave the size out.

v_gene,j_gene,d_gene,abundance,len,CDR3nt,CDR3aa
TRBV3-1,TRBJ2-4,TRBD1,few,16,TGTGCCAGCAGCCAAGCATTAGGGGGACAGAGAAACATTCAGTACTTC,CASSQALGGQRNIQYF
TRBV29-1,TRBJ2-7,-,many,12,TGCAGCGTTTACACCGGGGTCGACGAGCAGTACTTC,CSVYTGVDEQYF
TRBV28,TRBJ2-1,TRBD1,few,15,TGTGCCAGCAGGTTAACAGGGGGATCCTACAATGAGCAGTTCTTC,CASRLTGGSYNEQFF
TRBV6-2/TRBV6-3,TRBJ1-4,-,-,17,TGTGCCAGCAGTCCTTGGGAGGCGAGAAGGGCTAATGAAAAACTGTTTTTT,CASSPWEARRANEKLFF
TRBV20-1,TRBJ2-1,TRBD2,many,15,TGCAGTGCGCCAGGGAGCGGGGGGGACTACAATGAGCAGTTCTTC,CSAPGSGGDYNEQFF
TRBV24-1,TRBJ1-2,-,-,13,TGTGCCACCAGTCGGGGTATCAACTATGGCTACACCTTC,CATSRGINYGYTF
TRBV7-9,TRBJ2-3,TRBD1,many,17,TGTGCCAGCACCACTCGCCCGGGCAGGGGGAGCACAGATACGCAGTATTTT,CASTTRPGRGSTDTQYF
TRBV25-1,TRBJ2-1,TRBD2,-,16,TGTGCCAGCAGTGAATACCCGGGACTAGGGCGTGGTGAGCAGTTCTTC,CASSEYPGLGRGEQFF
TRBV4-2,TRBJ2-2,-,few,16,TGTGCCAGCAGCCAAGCTGGGGCGGCTACCACCGGGGAGCTGTTTTTT,CASSQAGAATTGELFF
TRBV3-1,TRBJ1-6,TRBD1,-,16,TGTGCCAGCAGCCAAGCTCCGGACAGGAGCAATTCACCCCTCCACTTT,CASSQAPDRSNSPLHF
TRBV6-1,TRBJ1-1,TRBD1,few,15,TGTGCCAGCAGACTGGGACAGGGGGCGAAGGCTGAAGCTTTCTTT,CASRLGQGAKAEAFF
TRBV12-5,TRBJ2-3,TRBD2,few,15,TGTGCTAGTGGTTGGACTAGCGATAGCACAGATACGCAGTATTTT,CASGWTSDSTDTQYF
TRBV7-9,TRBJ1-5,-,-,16,TGTGCCAGCAGCTCTACGGGACGGATGTATAATCAGCCCCAGCATTTT,CASSSTGRMYNQPQHF
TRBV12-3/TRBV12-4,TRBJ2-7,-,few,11,TGTGCCAGCAGTTTAGAGTACGAGCAGTACTTC,CASSLEYEQYF
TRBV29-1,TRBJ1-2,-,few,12,TGCAGCGATGAGGACGTACTCTATGGCTACACCTTC,CSDEDVLYGYTF
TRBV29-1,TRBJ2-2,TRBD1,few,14,TGCAGCGTTCTGGGACAGGTGAACACCGGGGAGCTGTTTTTT,CSVLGQVNTGELFF
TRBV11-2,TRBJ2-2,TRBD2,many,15,TGTGCCAGCAGTTTCGGGGGGGCGAACACCGGGGAGCTGTTTTTT,CASSFGGANTGELFF
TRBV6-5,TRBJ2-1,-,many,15,TGTGCCAGCAGTTATCGGGGGCCCCTCTACAATGAGCAGTTCTTC,CASSYRGPLYNEQFF
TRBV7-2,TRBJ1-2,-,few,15,TGTGCCAGCAGCGCCGGGCGCGGACAGTATTATGGCTACACCTTC,CASSAGRGQYYGYTF
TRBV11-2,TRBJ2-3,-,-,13,TGTGCCAGCAGCTTAGAGGGAATCGGTACGCAGTATTTT,CASSLEGIGTQYF
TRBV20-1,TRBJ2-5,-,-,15,TGCAGTGCTAGACCGTCGCTCGGGGCCCAAGAGACCCAGTACTTC,CSARPSLGAQETQYF
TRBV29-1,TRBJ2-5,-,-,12,TGCAGCGTTGAGACAGCCCAAGAGACCCAGTACTTC,CSVETAQETQYF
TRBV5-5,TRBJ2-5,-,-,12,TGTGCCAGCAGCTTGGTAGAGGTGACCCAGTACTTC,CASSLVEVTQYF
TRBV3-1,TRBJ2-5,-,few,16,TGTGCCAGCAGCCAACCGAGCGGAATGGGTGGAAAGACCCAGTACTTC,CASSQPSGMGGKTQYF
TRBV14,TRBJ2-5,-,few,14,TGTGCCAGCAGCCAAGATCGGTCCGCAGAGACCCAGTACTTC,CASSQDRSAETQYF
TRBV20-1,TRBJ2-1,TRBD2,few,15,TGCAGTGCTAGGCCCCGGGACTACCTTTACAATGAGCAGTTCTTC,CSARPRDYLYNEQFF
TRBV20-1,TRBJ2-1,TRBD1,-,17,TGCAGTGCTAGAGCCGGGACAGGGGGCGCGTCCTACAATGAGCAGTTCTTC,CSARAGTGGASYNEQFF
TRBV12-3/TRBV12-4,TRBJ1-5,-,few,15,TGTGCCAGCAGGGTACAGGGTATAGGCAATCAGCCCCAGCATTTT,CASRVQGIGNQPQHF
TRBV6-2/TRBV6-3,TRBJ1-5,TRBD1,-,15,TGTGCCAGCAGTCGCGGGACAGACTACAATCAGCCCCAGCATTTT,CASSRGTDYNQPQHF
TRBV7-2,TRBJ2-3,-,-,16,TGTGCCAGCAGCTTAGCCTTCAGGCCTAGCACAGATACGCAGTATTTT,CASSLAFRPSTDTQYF
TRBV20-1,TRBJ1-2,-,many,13,TGCAGTGCCTCCTCCCGGGGGTGGTATGGCTACACCTTC,CSASSRGWYGYTF
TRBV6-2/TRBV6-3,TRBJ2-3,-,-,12,TGTGCCAGCAGTCTACTCACAGATACGCAGTATTTT,CASSLLTDTQYF
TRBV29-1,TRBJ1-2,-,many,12,TGCAGCGCAGACAGGTCTAACTATGGCTACACCTTC,CSADRSNYGYTF
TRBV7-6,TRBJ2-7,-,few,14,TGTGCCAGCAGCTTAGGCGCGGGCAACTACGAGCAGTACTTC,CASSLGAGNYEQYF
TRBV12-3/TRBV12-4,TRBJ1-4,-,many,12,TGTGCCAGCAGTTCCCCAAAAGAAAAACTGTTTTTT,CASSSPKEKLFF
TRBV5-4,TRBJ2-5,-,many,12,TGTGCCAGCAGCTTACCGCAAGAGACCCAGTACTTC,CASSLPQETQYF
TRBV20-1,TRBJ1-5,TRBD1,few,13,TGCAGTGCCCCGGGACAGGGCAATCAGCCCCAGCATTTT,CSAPGQGNQPQHF
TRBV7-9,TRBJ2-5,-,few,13,TGTGCCAGCAGCTTGGGGACCCAAGAGACCCAGTACTTC,CASSLGTQETQYF
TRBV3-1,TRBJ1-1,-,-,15,TGTGCCAGCAGCCCCCTGTTAAGGAGGAACACTGAAGCTTTCTTT,CASSPLLRRNTEAFF
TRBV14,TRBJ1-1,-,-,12,TGTGCCAGCAGCCAAGCGGGGTTTGAAGCTTTCTTT,CASSQAGFEAFF
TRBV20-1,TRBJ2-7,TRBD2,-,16,TGCAGTGCTATAGTCAGTAGCGGGGGTAAGGCCTACGAGCAGTACTTC,CSAIVSSGGKAYEQYF
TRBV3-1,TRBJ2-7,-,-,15,TGTGCCAGCAGCCACAGACATAGGGACTCCTACGAGCAGTACTTC,CASSHRHRDSYEQYF
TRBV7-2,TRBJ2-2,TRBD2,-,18,TGTGCCAGCAGCAAAACGGGACTAGCGGGGACGAACACCGGGGAGCTGTTTTTT,CASSKTGLAGTNTGELFF
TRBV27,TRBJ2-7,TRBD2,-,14,TGTGCCAGCAGTTTGCTAGCGGGTGATTACGAGCAGTACTTC,CASSLLAGDYEQYF
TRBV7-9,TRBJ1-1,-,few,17,TGTGCCAGCAGCTTAGCGCTAGGGGGTCTATCCGACACTGAAGCTTTCTTT,CASSLALGGLSDTEAFF
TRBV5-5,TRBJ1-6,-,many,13,TGTGCCAGCAGCCCGGGATATAATTCACCCCTCCACTTT,CASSPGYNSPLHF
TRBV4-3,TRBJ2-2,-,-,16,TGCGCCAGCAGCCCCCGGGCGCAGGGGAACACCGGGGAGCTGTTTTTT,CASSPRAQGNTGELFF
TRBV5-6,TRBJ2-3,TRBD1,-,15,TGTGCCAGCAGCCGACCGGGACAGGGAGCAGATACGCAGTATTTT,CASSRPGQGADTQYF
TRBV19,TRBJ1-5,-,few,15,TGTGCCAGTAGTATAGAGCGGATAGGGCATCAGCCCCAGCATTTT,CASSIERIGHQPQHF
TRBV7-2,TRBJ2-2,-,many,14,TGTGCCAGCCAGGGGACTCCGAACACCGGGGAGCTGTTTTTT,CASQGTPNTGELFF
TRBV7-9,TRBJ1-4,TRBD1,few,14,TGTGCCAGCAGCTCCGGGACAGGGGATGAAAAACTGTTTTTT,CASSSGTGDEKLFF
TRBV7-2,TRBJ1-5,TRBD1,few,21,TGTGCCAGCAGCTCATCCCGAACACCGGGACAGGGCCTGATTAGCAATCAGCCCCAGCATTTT,CASSSSRTPGQGLISNQPQHF
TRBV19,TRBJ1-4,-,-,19,TGTGCCAGTAGTATAGCGAACAGACAGCCCGTGGGGTCTAGGGAAAAACTGTTTTTT,CASSIANRQPVGSREKLFF